This TCR beta chain was identified in a study of identical twins. TCRdb reprocessed the 5' RACE reads via MiXCR and lists one record per CDR3 protein. This table holds about 450,000 distinct CDR3 sequences, roughly 20% found once. The CDR3 runs to 14 residues. CDR1 is GTSNPN, CDR2 SVGIG, per germline (reference sequence). V was pared by 4 bases and J by 5 bases, with 17 bases between. The material sequenced was naive T cells sorted from blood. The TCR was taken from a man aged 50-59 years in good health. The chain carries TRBV30 and TRBJ2-5; D is ambiguous. Here the CDR3 DNA reads TGTGCCTGGAAGGGTCTGGGCTTTCTTGAGACCCAGTACTTC. Translated: CAWKGLGFLETQYF.